This TCR beta chain was recorded in a study of shared clonotypes between healthy human individuals. The CDR3 is made up of 13 amino acids. Germline CDR1 and CDR2: LNHDA and SQIVND (reference sequence). With 4 bases removed from V and 2 bases from J, the gap between germline ends came to 7 bases. Clones were read by immunoSEQ multiplex PCR, and TCRdb kept only the in-frame ones, dropping some. The sample includes hundreds of thousands of clones, less than 85% of them seen just once. This receptor was taken from a woman between 25 and 40 years old in good health. This chain links TRBV19 with TRBJ2-3; no definite D call. The sequencing input was memory CD4+ T cells sorted from blood. Regarding subset: CD45RA-negative fraction. CDR3 nucleotide sequence: TGTGCCAGTAGTAAGGCGGACACAGATACGCAGTATTTT. Translation: CASSKADTDTQYF.